This TCR beta chain was recorded in a study of CD8 T cells in ankylosing spondylitis. Broader study findings: From matched ankylosing spondylitis synovial fluid, disease-linked clones were reportedly recovered at significantly enriched levels. Peripheral blood samples showed relatively rare disease-linked clones, and these clones were CD8+.

This clonotype was detected many times. Its antigen is unknown. Via MiXCR, TCRdb re-called the 5' RACE reads, giving one row per CDR3 protein. The table includes fewer than 150,000 distinct CDR3 sequences, about 7% detected once. The source is a female donor with ankylosing spondylitis or in good health (not recorded which). The specimen was blood, either unsorted or a sorted T cell fraction (not recorded which).

CDR3 amino acids: CASNRERAGGTQYF. The CDR3 DNA follows: TGTGCCAGCAATAGGGAACGGGCCGGTGGGACCCAGTACTTC. The genes are TRBV7-8 and TRBJ2-5, with D unclear. The CDR3 spans 14 residues. CDR1 is SGHVS and CDR2 is FQNEAQ in the germline V gene. Trimming took 7 bases from V and 7 from J, leaving 19 bases between them. Filled out from reference TRBV7-8 and TRBJ2-5, the complete variable domain reads GAGVSQSPRYKVAKRGQDVALRCDPISGHVSLFWYQQALGQGPEFLTYFQNEAQLDKSGLPSDRFFAERPEGSVSTLKIQRTQQEDSAVYLCASNRERAGGTQYFGPGTRLLVL.